This is a list of T cell receptor beta chains from one sample in a study of blood T cell repertoires in COVID-19. Produced via immunoSEQ multiplex PCR; TCRdb's table is partial and in-frame only. The repertoire holds under 250,000 clones, with more than 65% as singletons. The source material was peripheral blood. These receptors all stem from a man aged 45-65 years with active or convalescent COVID-19. Both conserved end residues are part of each CDR3. The D gene is left open where the match is weak. Expanded clones get a size class; other rows say once, few or many, or leave the size out.

D gene,V gene,clone size,J gene,CDR3 DNA,CDR3 protein
TRBD1,TRBV4-2,.,TRBJ2-6,TGTGCCAGCAGCCTCGGACAGGGTGGTTCCGGGGCCAACGTCCTGACTTTC,CASSLGQGGSGANVLTF
TRBD1,TRBV3-1/TRBV3-2,.,TRBJ2-1,TGTGCCAGCAGCAAGAAGGGGGACAGCTACAATGAGCAGTTCTTC,CASSKKGDSYNEQFF
.,TRBV9,.,TRBJ1-2,TGTGCCAGCAGCTTTCAGGGGAGCTATGGCTACACCTTC,CASSFQGSYGYTF
.,TRBV6-5,.,TRBJ2-7,TGTGCCAGCAGCTTCTCCACCGGGGGCTACGAGCAGTACTTC,CASSFSTGGYEQYF
TRBD1,TRBV18,.,TRBJ1-4,TGTGCCAGCTCAAGAACAGGGGGCCCTAATGAAAAACTGTTTTTT,CASSRTGGPNEKLFF
.,TRBV4-1,few,TRBJ1-2,TGCGCCAGCAGCCCCCGAGGGGGAGCTAACTATGGCTACACCTTC,CASSPRGGANYGYTF
.,TRBV4-3,.,TRBJ2-3,TGCGCCAGCAGCCAAGATCTCCCACACACAGATACGCAGTATTTT,CASSQDLPHTDTQYF
TRBD2,TRBV4-3,.,TRBJ2-2,TGCGCCAGCTCCTTAGGACTAGCGAACACCGGGGAGCTGTTTTTT,CASSLGLANTGELFF
TRBD1,TRBV4-1,.,TRBJ1-1,TGCGCCAGCAGCCCGACAGGGGGTTCGGCTGAAGCTTTCTTT,CASSPTGGSAEAFF
TRBD2,TRBV6-5,.,TRBJ2-1,TGTGCCAGCAGTCGCGGCGGGGGGTACAATGAGCAGTTCTTC,CASSRGGGYNEQFF
TRBD2,TRBV5-1,.,TRBJ2-1,TGCGCCAGCAGCTCCCTAGCGGGGGGGGAGTGGGAGCAGTTCTTC,CASSSLAGGEWEQFF
TRBD2,TRBV7-9,.,TRBJ2-4,TGTGCCAGCAGCTTCCTAGCGGGAGAGAACATTCAGTACTTC,CASSFLAGENIQYF
TRBD1,TRBV24-1,.,TRBJ2-1,TGTGCCACATCCACAGGGGGTCACAATGAGCAGTTCTTC,CATSTGGHNEQFF
.,TRBV7-9,.,TRBJ1-5,TGTGCCAGCAGCTTAGGCCGAAAACTAAATCAGCCCCAGCATTTT,CASSLGRKLNQPQHF
TRBD2,TRBV9,once,TRBJ2-1,TGTGCCAGCAGCGGGGCGACGGGAGGGTACAATGAGCAGTTCTTC,CASSGATGGYNEQFF
TRBD2,TRBV5-1,.,TRBJ2-5,TGCGCCAGCAGCCCCGGACTTAGCGGGGGGTTGGAGACCCAGTACTTC,CASSPGLSGGLETQYF
TRBD1,TRBV5-6,.,TRBJ1-4,TGTGCCAGCAGCCACCCGGACAGGAATGAAAAACTGTTTTTT,CASSHPDRNEKLFF
.,TRBV5-5,few,TRBJ2-7,TGTGCCAGCAGCTTATTAGGGGTCGCCGGAATCTACGAGCAGTACTTC,CASSLLGVAGIYEQYF
.,TRBV6-2/TRBV6-3,.,TRBJ1-1,TGTGCCAGCAGTTACCGGACAGCCAGGAACACTGAAGCTTTCTTT,CASSYRTARNTEAFF